These 25 T cell receptor beta chains came from one sample sequenced in a study of blood T cell repertoires in COVID-19. The repertoire was sequenced with immunoSEQ multiplex PCR; TCRdb's copy has only in-frame clones and lacks some. Of about 140,000 clones in the sample, 88% were seen once. Sequences were obtained from peripheral blood. The source is a woman aged 45 to 65 with acute or convalescent COVID-19.

The chain carries TRBV9 and TRBJ1-2; D is perhaps TRBD1 (5 bases). Trimming cost V 0 bases and J 3 bases, with 12 bases left between them. This CDR3 is built from 15 residues. Germline V gene sequence: CDR1 SGDLS, CDR2 YYNGEE. In DNA, the CDR3 is TGTGCCAGCAGCGTAGCATCCCAGGGTGACTATGGCTACACCTTC. This gives the protein CASSVASQGDYGYTF.

The chain is built from TRBV24-1 and TRBJ2-2; D not certain. CDR3 length: 13 amino acids. The V and J ends lost 1 base and 6 bases respectively, with 5 bases between them. The germline V gene encodes CDR1 KGHDR and CDR2 SFDVKD. The CDR3 DNA reads TGTGCCACCAGTGATTTCGGTGCCGGGGAGCTGTTTTTT. This gives the protein CATSDFGAGELFF.

The genes are TRBV11-2 and TRBJ1-4; 11 bases map to TRBD1. This CDR3 comprises 14 residues. The trim removed 5 bases at V and 8 bases at J, leaving 4 bases unmatched. CDR1 SGHAT and CDR2 FQNNGV come from the germline V gene. The CDR3 nucleotides read TGTGCCAGCAGCCCGGACAGGGGGCGAGAAAAACTGTTTTTT. Protein sequence: CASSPDRGREKLFF.

The chain couples TRBV10-3 to TRBJ2-3, with 7 nucleotides matching TRBD2. Germline V gene lookup returns CDR1 ENHRY and CDR2 SYGVKD. The length of the CDR3 is 15 residues. J gave up 6 bases and V 4 bases, and 10 bases lay outside the gene matches. CDR3 bases: TGTGCCATCAGTGCACAATTGGGGACTATTGATACGCAGTATTTT. Protein: CAISAQLGTIDTQYF.

The V call is TRBV12-5, the J call TRBJ2-7; tentative D call: TRBD1 (8 bases). Germline V gives CDR1 LGHNT, CDR2 FRNRAP. The CDR3 contains 17 residues. The V and J ends lost 0 bases and 4 bases respectively, with 19 bases between them. DNA of the CDR3: TGTGCTAGTGGTTTGGTACAGGGGGGGACTGGGCGGTACGAGCAGTACTTC. Protein product: CASGLVQGGTGRYEQYF.

The V gene is TRBV3-1 (or the pseudogene TRBV3-2), the J gene TRBJ2-7; 9 positions agree with TRBD1. V lost 1 base, J lost 8 bases, and 9 bases stayed unmatched. The CDR3 is 15 residues long. Germline V lookup: CDR1 LGHDT, CDR2 YNNKEL (reference sequence). The DNA of the CDR3 is TGTGCCAGCAGCCAAGTAGGGACAGGGATTTTCCAGCAGTACTTC. It translates to CASSQVGTGIFQQYF.

CDR3 DNA: TGTGCCAGCAGCGTCGGGACAGGGTTAGGTGGCTACACCTTC. Its protein is CASSVGTGLGGYTF. The chain is built from TRBV7-3 and TRBJ1-2; 9 bases match TRBD1. Per the germline V gene, CDR1 is SGHTA and CDR2 is FQGTGA. With V trimmed by 5 bases and J by 7 bases, 8 bases remained unmatched. The CDR3 is made up of 14 amino acids.

A word on this clone: This same CDR3 is encoded by further DNA sequences in the sample. V and J are TRBV10-2 and TRBJ2-7; D is possibly TRBD2 (7 bases). Trimming took off 0 bases at V and 3 bases at J, with 12 bases between the two ends. The CDR3 is 15 amino acids. Germline loops: CDR1 WSHSY, CDR2 SAAADI. In DNA form, the CDR3 reads TGCGCCAGCAGTGAGTCTGGGGGCGGGAGCTACGAGCAGTACTTC. Its translation is CASSESGGGSYEQYF.

This clone is a singleton in its sample. The V and J genes are TRBV5-8 and TRBJ1-6; TRBD1 might be the D (6 bases). Germline loops: CDR1 SGHTS, CDR2 YDEGEE. This CDR3 contains 16 residues. The V gene lost 0 bases and the J gene lost 2 bases, with 9 bases spanning the gap. CDR3 DNA: TGTGCCAGCAGCTTGGGGGGGCAACCCTATAATTCACCCCTCCACTTT. Translation: CASSLGGQPYNSPLHF.

DNA of the CDR3: TGTGCCAGCTCACTCCTCCCCCAGACAGGGGGCCTTGGCAATCAGCCCCAGCATTTT. Translated: CASSLLPQTGGLGNQPQHF. The chain combines TRBV18 with TRBJ1-5; 10 positions agree with TRBD1. The CDR3 is 19 amino acids. J was trimmed by 2 bases and V by 4 bases; bases with no gene match: 14. The germline V gene encodes CDR1 KGHSH and CDR2 LQKENI.

The chain uses TRBV18 and TRBJ2-1; D call uncertain. The CDR3 length is 14 residues. V was cut by 0 bases and J by 8 bases, with 11 bases left in between. CDR1 and CDR2 from the germline V gene are KGHSH and LQKENI. This chain's CDR3 is CASSPPARGDEQFF. In DNA form, the CDR3 reads TGTGCCAGCTCACCACCGGCTAGAGGCGATGAGCAGTTCTTC.

The chain recombines TRBV5-1 with TRBJ2-1; TRBD2 is a possible D gene (6 bases). Germline V gene sequence: CDR1 SGHRS, CDR2 YFSETQ. The CDR3 sequence is 16 residues long. Trimming left V 3 bases short and J 9 bases short, with 22 bases between. DNA for the CDR3: TGCGCCAGCAGCTCTGGGACTCCAAGTTCCGGGGGTGAGCAGTTCTTC. Its translation: CASSSGTPSSGGEQFF.

This chain connects TRBV4-1 to TRBJ2-3; D is perhaps TRBD1 (5 bases). Trimming stripped 2 bases from V and 5 bases from J, with 14 bases between. Looked up from germline, CDR1 is MGHRA and CDR2 is YSYEKL. This CDR3 has 15 residues. CDR3 residues: CASSQLKGFLDTQYF. The CDR3 nucleotides read TGCGCCAGCAGCCAATTGAAGGGGTTCCTAGATACGCAGTATTTT.

The CDR3 region is CASSPGDTPYGYTF. The CDR3 nucleotides are TGTGCCAGCAGCCCCGGGGACACCCCCTATGGCTACACCTTC. The rearrangement links TRBV9 to TRBJ1-2; maybe TRBD1 (6 bases). CDR1 is SGDLS, CDR2 YYNGEE, per germline. CDR3 size: 14 residues. Trimming took 4 bases from V and 4 from J, leaving 14 bases between them. Full variable domain (remainder filled in from reference TRBV9 and TRBJ1-2): DSGVTQTPKHLITATGQRVTLRCSPRSGDLSVYWYQQSLDQGLQFLIQYYNGEERAKGNILERFSAQQFPDLHSELNLSSLELGDSALYFCASSPGDTPYGYTFGSGTRLTVV.

In this sample, this clone turned up a few times. The chain couples TRBV3-1 (or the pseudogene TRBV3-2) to TRBJ1-5, with 9 bases identical to TRBD1. This CDR3 has 14 amino acids. V gave up 6 bases and J gave up 5 bases; unmatched junction bases: 5. CDR1 LGHDT and CDR2 YNNKEL come from the germline V gene (reference sequence). CDR3 nucleotides: TGTGCCAGCAGTCCTACAGGGGGCGATCAGCCCCAGCATTTT. Translated: CASSPTGGDQPQHF.

V gene TRBV19 combines with J gene TRBJ1-4; TRBD1 is a possible D gene (6 bases). CDR3 length: 15 residues. V was pared by 4 bases and J by 0 bases, with 9 bases between. In germline, CDR1 is LNHDA, CDR2 SQIVND (reference sequence). The CDR3 nucleotides read TGTGCCAGTAGTACTCGGACAGCAACTAATGAAAAACTGTTTTTT. Protein product: CASSTRTATNEKLFF.

The rearrangement joins TRBV20-1 to TRBJ1-1; D gene unclear. CDR1 and CDR2 (germline): DFQATT, SNEGSKA (reference sequence). The V end was cut by 8 bases, the J end by 0 bases, with 25 bases between. The CDR3 loop spans 17 amino acids. CDR3 sequence: CSPSARYGDAMNTEAFF. CDR3 DNA sequence: TGCAGTCCAAGTGCTAGATACGGGGATGCGATGAACACTGAAGCTTTCTTT.

V gene TRBV4-2 combines with J gene TRBJ1-5; TRBD1 aligns across 9 bases. V was pared by 4 bases and J by 8 bases, with 9 bases of the junction left unmatched. This CDR3 spans 15 amino acids. Germline values: CDR1 LGHNA, CDR2 YNFKEQ. The CDR3 DNA reads TGTGCCAGCAGCCTGGACGGACAGGGGCACGAGCCCCAGCATTTT. Its translation: CASSLDGQGHEPQHF.

The chain joins TRBV5-1 to TRBJ1-2; 9 bases fit TRBD1. The CDR3 contains 14 residues. The germline gives CDR1 SGHRS, CDR2 YFSETQ. Trimming removed 0 bases from V and 8 bases from J; junction bases left unmatched: 5. CDR3 loop: CASSLGTGVFGYTF. For the CDR3, the DNA is TGCGCCAGCAGCTTGGGGACAGGGGTCTTCGGCTACACCTTC.

The gene calls are TRBV9 and TRBJ1-2, with D tentatively TRBD1 (6 bases). The CDR3 has 17 amino acids. V shed 5 bases and J shed 3 bases, with 23 bases lying between them. Looked up from germline, CDR1 is SGDLS and CDR2 is YYNGEE. CDR3 sequence: CASSPGQGMVWYYGYTF. CDR3 nucleotide sequence: TGTGCCAGCAGTCCCGGGCAGGGGATGGTGTGGTACTATGGCTACACCTTC.

The genes are TRBV30 and TRBJ1-1, with 7 nucleotides matching TRBD1. The V segment lost 3 bases and the J segment 6 bases; nucleotides outside the gene matches: 4. This CDR3 is built from 12 residues. Germline CDR1 and CDR2: GTSNPN and SVGIG (reference sequence). The CDR3: CAWSDDRAEAFF. For the CDR3, the DNA is TGTGCCTGGAGCGACGACAGGGCTGAAGCTTTCTTT.

This clone was seen a single time. The rearrangement uses TRBV28 and TRBJ1-2; a weak D match, TRBD1 (6 bases). The ends were cut back, 7 bases at V and 4 bases at J, with 19 bases in the middle. Germline V CDR1 and CDR2: MDHEN, SYDVKM. The CDR3 is 15 amino acids. The CDR3 sequence: CASNTPLGGSYGYTF. The CDR3 DNA sequence: TGTGCCAGCAACACCCCCTTAGGGGGAAGCTATGGCTACACCTTC.

The J gene is TRBJ2-1, the V gene TRBV2; 9 bases are a match to TRBD2. CDR3 length: 14 amino acids. V was clipped by 6 bases and J by 3 bases; unmatched bases: 3. Germline loops: CDR1 SNHLY, CDR2 FYNNEI. CDR3 nucleotide sequence: TGTGCCAGCAGGTCTAGCGGGAACTACAATGAGCAGTTCTTC. This gives the protein CASRSSGNYNEQFF.

The rearrangement links TRBV11-2 to TRBJ1-1; weak D call: TRBD1 (6 bases). Between the trimmed V and J ends, which lost 5 bases and 5 bases, there was a span of 18 bases. CDR1 is SGHAT and CDR2 is FQNNGV in the germline V gene. CDR3 length: 15 residues. CDR3: CASSGLGEQGTEAFF. The CDR3 bases are TGTGCCAGCAGCGGCTTAGGGGAACAGGGAACTGAAGCTTTCTTT.

The gene calls are TRBV29-1 and TRBJ1-5; D is ambiguous. Trimming cost V 8 bases and J 9 bases, with 8 bases left between them. This CDR3 has 9 amino acids. CDR1 and CDR2 (germline): SQVTM, ANQGSEA. The CDR3 DNA reads TGCAGCCCTTCCTTGCCCCAGCATTTT. It encodes CSPSLPQHF. Drawing the rest from reference TRBV29-1 and TRBJ1-5, the complete variable domain is SAVISQKPSRDICQRGTSLTIQCQVDSQVTMMFWYRQQPGQSLTLIATANQGSEATYESGFVIDKFPISRPNLTFSTLTVSNMSPEDSSIYLCSPSLPQHFGDGTRLSIL.